The source of this TCR beta chain is a study of cytomegalovirus exposure and HLA in healthy donors. About the research overall: Earlier findings included over 90 million unique TCR beta sequences obtained from about 179 million T cells. Under 90% of 350 to 400 genotyped donors fell in the Caucasian-associated ancestry cluster. Study results and caveats: A later analysis showed HLA-associated TCR beta chains outstripping equally common others in clonal expansion.

Both 60 Vbeta primers and 13 Jbeta primers went into the PCR. The repertoire was sequenced with immunoSEQ multiplex PCR; TCRdb's copy has only in-frame clones and lacks some. Of 95,000 to 110,000 clones in the sample, approximately 73% are singletons; the top ten hold 7.8%. The CDR3 runs to 14 residues. CDR1 and CDR2 (germline): MNHNS, SASEGT. V lost 8 bases, J lost 4 bases, and 5 bases stayed unmatched. As for this clone: The target antigen is unknown.

The receptor comes from a man aged 25 to 40 in good health and CMV-seronegative. Sequenced: PBMCs. The chain couples TRBV6-1 to TRBJ2-5, with 12 bases matching TRBD1. The CDR3, as DNA: TGTGCCAGCGTCCGGGACAGGGGGCGAGAGACCCAGTACTTC. Amino acid sequence: CASVRDRGRETQYF.